The rows below give T cell receptor beta chains drawn from one sample of a study of radiotherapy plus CTLA-4 blockade in lung cancer. The table came from immunoSEQ multiplex PCR; TCRdb's copy has only in-frame clones and leaves some out. The data contain 56,000 or so clones, over 75% of them singletons. The sample was peripheral blood, taken from a patient treated with radiotherapy plus ipilimumab. The receptors here all came from a human donor with non-small cell lung cancer who had a complete response to radiotherapy plus ipilimumab. Each CDR3 is given with its conserved first and last residue. The order of the fields is J gene, D gene, V gene, clone size, CDR3 protein, CDR3 DNA. D genes are given only for firm matches. Some rows mark clone size as missing; the rest say once, few, many or name a class of expanded clone.

j_call: TRBJ1-2
d_call: TRBD1
v_call: TRBV28
clone_size: -
cdr3_aa: CASSSPRTGIYGYTF
cdr3_nt: TGTGCCAGCAGTTCGCCAAGGACAGGGATCTATGGCTACACCTTC

j_call: TRBJ1-1
d_call: TRBD1
v_call: TRBV30
clone_size: -
cdr3_aa: CAWSSGTGRPNTEAFF
cdr3_nt: TGTGCCTGGAGTTCCGGGACAGGGAGACCAAACACTGAAGCTTTCTTT

j_call: TRBJ2-5
d_call: -
v_call: TRBV30
clone_size: -
cdr3_aa: CAWSVPGRGKTQYF
cdr3_nt: TGTGCCTGGAGTGTACCGGGCAGGGGAAAGACCCAGTACTTC

j_call: TRBJ1-4
d_call: TRBD1
v_call: TRBV11-3
clone_size: once
cdr3_aa: CASSFGDRGKEKLFF
cdr3_nt: TGTGCCAGCAGCTTCGGGGACAGGGGGAAGGAAAAACTGTTTTTT

j_call: TRBJ1-4
d_call: TRBD1
v_call: TRBV7-9
clone_size: once
cdr3_aa: CASSYFGTGGEKLFF
cdr3_nt: TGTGCCAGCAGCTATTTCGGGACAGGGGGCGAAAAACTGTTTTTT

j_call: TRBJ2-5
d_call: TRBD2
v_call: TRBV4-3
clone_size: -
cdr3_aa: CASSQSGLAGEETQYF
cdr3_nt: TGCGCCAGCAGCCAGTCCGGACTAGCGGGAGAAGAGACCCAGTACTTC

j_call: TRBJ1-1
d_call: TRBD1
v_call: TRBV29-1
clone_size: -
cdr3_aa: CSVALRQGKAFF
cdr3_nt: TGCAGCGTTGCATTACGACAGGGGAAAGCTTTCTTT

j_call: TRBJ2-7
d_call: TRBD1
v_call: TRBV4-1
clone_size: -
cdr3_aa: CASRRPGQGFSEQYF
cdr3_nt: TGCGCCAGCAGGCGACCGGGACAGGGGTTTTCCGAGCAGTACTTC

j_call: TRBJ2-2
d_call: -
v_call: TRBV21-1
clone_size: -
cdr3_aa: CARGQEGSTGELFF
cdr3_nt: TGTGCCAGAGGACAGGAGGGGTCCACCGGGGAGCTGTTTTTT

j_call: TRBJ1-6
d_call: -
v_call: TRBV7-2
clone_size: few
cdr3_aa: CASSLDFQGQDSPLHF
cdr3_nt: TGTGCCAGCAGCTTAGATTTTCAGGGGCAGGATTCACCCCTCCACTTT

j_call: TRBJ1-5
d_call: -
v_call: TRBV30
clone_size: -
cdr3_aa: CAWRADNQPQHF
cdr3_nt: TGTGCCTGGAGAGCGGACAATCAGCCCCAGCATTTT

j_call: TRBJ1-1
d_call: -
v_call: TRBV9
clone_size: -
cdr3_aa: CASSPTGPLNTEAFF
cdr3_nt: TGTGCCAGCAGCCCGACGGGTCCCCTGAACACTGAAGCTTTCTTT

j_call: TRBJ1-4
d_call: -
v_call: TRBV2
clone_size: many
cdr3_aa: CANRGTGEKLFF
cdr3_nt: TGTGCCAACCGCGGAACAGGAGAAAAACTGTTTTTT

j_call: TRBJ1-1
d_call: -
v_call: TRBV6-1
clone_size: -
cdr3_aa: CASRPGGVGAFF
cdr3_nt: TGTGCCAGCAGGCCTGGGGGGGTAGGTGCTTTCTTT